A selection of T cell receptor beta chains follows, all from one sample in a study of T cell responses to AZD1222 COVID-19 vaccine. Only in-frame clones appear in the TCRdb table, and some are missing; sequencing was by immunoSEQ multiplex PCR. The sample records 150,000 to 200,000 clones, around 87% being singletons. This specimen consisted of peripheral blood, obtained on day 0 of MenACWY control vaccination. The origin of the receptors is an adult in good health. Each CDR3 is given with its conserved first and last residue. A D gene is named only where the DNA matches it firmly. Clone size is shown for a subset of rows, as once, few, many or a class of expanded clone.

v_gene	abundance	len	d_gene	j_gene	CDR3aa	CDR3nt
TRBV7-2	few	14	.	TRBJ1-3	CASSLDFSGNTIYF	TGTGCCAGCAGCTTAGACTTCTCTGGAAACACCATATATTTT
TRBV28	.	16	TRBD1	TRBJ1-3	CASTPGGQPSGNTIYF	TGTGCCAGCACCCCAGGGGGACAACCCTCTGGAAACACCATATATTTT
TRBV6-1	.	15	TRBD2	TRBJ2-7	CASSDRLANQYEQYF	TGTGCCAGCAGTGACCGACTAGCGAATCAATACGAGCAGTACTTC
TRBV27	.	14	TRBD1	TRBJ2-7	CASSFGDRVYEQYF	TGTGCCAGCAGTTTTGGGGACAGGGTTTACGAGCAGTACTTC
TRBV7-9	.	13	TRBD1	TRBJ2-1	CASSSQGSGEQFF	TGTGCCAGCAGCTCACAGGGGTCCGGCGAGCAGTTCTTC
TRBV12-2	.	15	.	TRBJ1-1	CASRLAWWANTEAFF	TGTGCAAGTCGCTTAGCGTGGTGGGCGAACACTGAAGCTTTCTTT
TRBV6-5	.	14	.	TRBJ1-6	CASTPDRVNSPLHF	TGTGCCAGCACCCCGGACCGAGTAAATTCACCCCTCCACTTT
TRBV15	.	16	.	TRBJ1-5	CATSREGFGQFQPQHF	TGTGCCACCAGCAGAGAAGGTTTCGGACAATTTCAGCCCCAGCATTTT
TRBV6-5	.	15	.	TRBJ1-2	CASSYSTGPLYGYTF	TGTGCCAGCAGTTACTCGACGGGGCCTCTCTATGGCTACACCTTC
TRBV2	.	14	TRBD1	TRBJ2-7	CASREQGPTYEQYF	TGTGCCAGCAGGGAACAGGGGCCAACCTACGAGCAGTACTTC
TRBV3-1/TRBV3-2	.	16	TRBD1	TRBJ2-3	CASSPQGGQGLGTQYF	TGTGCCAGCAGCCCGCAGGGGGGACAGGGCCTGGGTACGCAGTATTTT
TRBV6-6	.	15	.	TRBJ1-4	CASSLVTDIARELFF	TGTGCCAGCAGTTTGGTTACAGACATTGCGAGAGAACTGTTTTTT
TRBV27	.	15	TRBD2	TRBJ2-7	CASSAKLAGTYEQYF	TGTGCCAGCAGTGCAAAGCTAGCGGGGACCTACGAGCAGTACTTC
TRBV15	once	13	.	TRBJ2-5	CATSRDTQETQYF	TGTGCCACCAGCAGAGATACGCAAGAGACCCAGTACTTC
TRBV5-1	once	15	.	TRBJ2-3	CASSAGQPPTDTQYF	TGCGCCAGCAGCGCGGGACAGCCACCCACAGATACGCAGTATTTT
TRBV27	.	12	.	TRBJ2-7	CASSFGTYEQYF	TGTGCCAGCAGTTTCGGGACTTACGAGCAGTACTTC
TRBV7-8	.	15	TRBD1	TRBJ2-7	CASSLGSGGVHEQYF	TGTGCCAGCAGCTTAGGCTCAGGGGGCGTCCACGAGCAGTACTTC
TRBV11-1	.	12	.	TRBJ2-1	CASSSRGASQFF	TGTGCCAGCAGCTCCCGGGGGGCTAGTCAGTTCTTC
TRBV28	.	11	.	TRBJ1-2	CASSWLYGYTF	TGTGCCAGCAGTTGGCTCTATGGCTACACCTTC
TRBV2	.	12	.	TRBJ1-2	CASRGTVYGYTF	TGTGCCAGCAGGGGGACCGTCTATGGCTACACCTTC
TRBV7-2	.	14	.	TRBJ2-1	CASSPDWTRNEQFF	TGTGCCAGCAGCCCGGACTGGACTCGGAATGAGCAGTTCTTC
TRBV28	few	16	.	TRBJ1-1	CASSPVNRVLNTEAFF	TGTGCCAGCAGTCCGGTAAACAGGGTTCTGAACACTGAAGCTTTCTTT
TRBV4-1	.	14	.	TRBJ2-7	CASSQDNSVYEQYF	TGCGCCAGCAGCCAAGACAACAGCGTCTACGAGCAGTACTTC
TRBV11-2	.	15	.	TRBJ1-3	CASSQVGISGNTIYF	TGTGCCAGCAGCCAAGTAGGGATCTCTGGAAACACCATATATTTT
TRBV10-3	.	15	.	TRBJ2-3	CAISEGQRRTDTQYF	TGTGCCATCAGTGAGGGGCAGCGCCGCACAGATACGCAGTATTTT
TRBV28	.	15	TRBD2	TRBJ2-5	CASSLGTSGGETQYF	TGTGCCAGCAGCTTAGGGACTAGCGGGGGGGAGACCCAGTACTTC
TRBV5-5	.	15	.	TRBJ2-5	CASSSEAARAETQYF	TGTGCCAGCAGCTCGGAGGCCGCCCGGGCGGAGACCCAGTACTTC
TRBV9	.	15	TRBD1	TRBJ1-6	CASSLQGNKNSPLHF	TGTGCCAGCAGCTTACAGGGGAACAAAAATTCACCCCTCCACTTT
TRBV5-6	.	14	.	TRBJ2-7	CASTLRQGTYEQYF	TGTGCCAGCACCCTAAGGCAGGGAACCTACGAGCAGTACTTC
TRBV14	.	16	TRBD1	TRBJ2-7	CASSPTRQGVLYEQYF	TGTGCCAGCAGCCCAACCAGACAGGGGGTTCTATACGAGCAGTACTTC
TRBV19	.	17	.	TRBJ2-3	CASSSWLSGTKGDTQYF	TGTGCCAGTAGTTCTTGGCTATCCGGGACAAAAGGCGATACGCAGTATTTT
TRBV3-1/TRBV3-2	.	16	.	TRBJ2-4	CASSQGAGSSKNIQYF	TGTGCCAGCAGCCAGGGGGCAGGCAGCTCCAAAAACATTCAGTACTTC
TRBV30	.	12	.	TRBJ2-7	CAIETGSYEQYF	TGTGCCATTGAGACAGGTTCCTACGAGCAGTACTTC
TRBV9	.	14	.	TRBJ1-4	CASSVEPTNEKLFF	TGTGCCAGCAGCGTAGAACCAACTAATGAAAAACTGTTTTTT
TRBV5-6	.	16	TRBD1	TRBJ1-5	CASSLQGQGARQPQHF	TGTGCCAGCAGCTTGCAGGGACAGGGGGCTCGACAGCCCCAGCATTTT
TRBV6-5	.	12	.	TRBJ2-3	CASSSAGDTQYF	TGTGCCAGCAGTTCCGCCGGCGATACGCAGTATTTT
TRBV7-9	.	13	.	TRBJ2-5	CASTTVPQETQYF	TGTGCCAGCACGACGGTCCCCCAAGAGACCCAGTACTTC
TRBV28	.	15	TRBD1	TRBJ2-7	CASSQNRDRRHEQYF	TGTGCCAGCAGTCAAAACCGGGACAGGCGCCACGAGCAGTACTTC
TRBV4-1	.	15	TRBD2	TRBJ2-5	CASSQPSGGIETQYF	TGCGCCAGCAGCCAGCCTAGCGGGGGGATCGAGACCCAGTACTTC
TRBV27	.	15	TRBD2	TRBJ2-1	CASSTPRTSINEQFF	TGTGCCAGCAGTACACCTCGGACTAGCATCAATGAGCAGTTCTTC